This entry features one T cell receptor beta chain sequence. The antigen is undetermined. Extracted from the samples, RNA was reverse transcribed into cDNA to serve as the sequencing template. The method was immunoSEQ multiplex PCR; TCRdb's version includes in-frame clones alone and lacks a portion of them. Of roughly 60,000 clones listed, 44% are singletons. Alopecia areata patients had lesional scalp punch biopsies and peripheral blood taken from them. The data belong to a study of CD8+ T cells in alopecia areata. Study-wide results and caveats: An increase in clonality over normal scalp was evident in lesional scalp, especially alopecia totalis/universalis. Clarity of TCR sharing across patients fell short of that in mice, possibly HLA-related.

This TCR derives from a human donor with alopecia areata. The sample comprised NKG2D-low CD8+ T cells sorted from blood.

CDR3 loop: CASSPDPGQDYEQYF. Written as DNA, the CDR3 is TGTGCCAGCAGCCCGGATCCGGGACAAGACTACGAGCAGTACTTC. The chain employs TRBV4-2 and TRBJ2-7; D possibly corresponds to TRBD1 (6 bases). The CDR3 is 15 residues long. V was clipped by 4 bases and J by 3 bases, with 16 bases between them. In germline, CDR1 is LGHNA, CDR2 YNFKEQ.